This passage covers 13 T cell receptor beta chains from one sample sequenced in a study of shared clonotypes between healthy human individuals. The naive CD8 population came from CD45RO-negative cells selected for CCR7, without terminally differentiated effector memory CD45RA+ cells. Clones were sequenced by immunoSEQ multiplex PCR, and TCRdb holds only the in-frame ones, with some missing. The data show about 2.1 million clones, around 93% seen once. Source material: naive CD8+ T cells from PBMCs. All receptors come from a man between 18 and 35 years old in good health. Some clones in this sample may be carry-over from other donors' samples.

This sequence joins TRBV5-1 and TRBJ2-5; no definite D call. V lost 0 bases, J lost 2 bases, and 17 bases lay in between. The CDR3 runs 17 residues. Germline CDR1 and CDR2: SGHRS and YFSETQ. CDR3 DNA: TGCGCCAGCAGCTTGGATTTAGAGTCCCCCACTCAAGAGACCCAGTACTTC. Amino acid sequence: CASSLDLESPTQETQYF.

The chain couples TRBV20-1 to TRBJ2-1; no clear D. The germline V gene encodes CDR1 DFQATT and CDR2 SNEGSKA (reference sequence). The V gene lost 4 bases and the J gene lost 10 bases, with 11 bases spanning the gap. The CDR3 runs to 11 residues. The CDR3 DNA is TGCAGTGCTACCCCCGGGCGGGAGCAGTTCTTC. It translates to CSATPGREQFF.

This chain links TRBV20-1 with TRBJ2-5; D might be TRBD2 (5 bases). Trimming stripped 1 base from V and 10 bases from J, with 10 bases between. CDR1 is DFQATT and CDR2 is SNEGSKA in the germline V gene (reference sequence). The CDR3 runs to 11 residues. The CDR3 protein is CSARVTGDQYF. CDR3 nucleotide sequence: TGCAGTGCTAGAGTTACCGGGGACCAGTACTTC.

This clone was seen just once. V gene TRBV4-1 combines with J gene TRBJ1-1; D uncertain. V was pared by 3 bases and J by 6 bases, with 17 bases between. Germline assignment: CDR1 MGHRA and CDR2 YSYEKL. The CDR3 has 15 amino acids. As DNA, the CDR3 is TGCGCCAGCAGCCAGCCCGAGGTAGGGATCTCTGAAGCTTTCTTT. It is translated as CASSQPEVGISEAFF.

The V gene is TRBV5-1, the J gene TRBJ2-2; 7 bases agree with TRBD2. The CDR3 is 19 residues long. Germline V gene sequence: CDR1 SGHRS, CDR2 YFSETQ. J lost 4 bases, V lost 2 bases, and 17 bases had no gene match. The DNA for the CDR3 is TGCGCCAGCAGCTTTGTTTCTGGGGCTAGCGGCTGGAGCACCGGGGAGCTGTTTTTT. Translating gives CASSFVSGASGWSTGELFF.

The chain is built from TRBV27 and TRBJ1-1; 10 positions agree with TRBD1. V lost 0 bases, J lost 3 bases, and 4 bases stayed unmatched. CDR3 length equals 16 residues. Per the germline V gene, CDR1 is MNHEY and CDR2 is SMNVEV (reference sequence). The CDR3 is CASSLSPGTGDTEAFF. Here the CDR3 DNA reads TGTGCCAGCAGTTTATCGCCGGGGACAGGGGACACTGAAGCTTTCTTT.

The chain combines TRBV27 with TRBJ2-1; D remains ambiguous. Trimming cost V 8 bases and J 4 bases, with 9 bases left between them. Germline V CDR1 and CDR2: MNHEY, SMNVEV (reference sequence). The CDR3 spans 12 residues. The CDR3 spells CASLTAYNEQFF. The CDR3 DNA follows: TGTGCCAGCCTAACCGCGTACAATGAGCAGTTCTTC.

V usage is TRBV5-4 and J usage is TRBJ2-3; D gene unclear. The CDR3 extends over 14 amino acids. V was trimmed by 0 bases and J by 4 bases, leaving 9 bases between them. CDR1 is SGHNT, CDR2 YYREEE, per germline (reference sequence). CDR3 DNA sequence: TGTGCCAGCAGCTTGGAGGCGAGTCCAGATACGCAGTATTTT. Protein sequence: CASSLEASPDTQYF.

The rearrangement joins TRBV9 to TRBJ2-7, with 9 bases identical to TRBD2. Germline lookup yields CDR1 SGDLS and CDR2 YYNGEE. This CDR3 spans 15 amino acids. Trimming at V came to 3 bases and at J to 7 bases, leaving 11 bases not matched to a gene. As DNA, the CDR3 is TGTGCCAGCAGCGCACTAGCGGGCGTCTCGGGGGAGCAGTACTTC. Residues: CASSALAGVSGEQYF.

J is TRBJ1-2 and V is TRBV12-5; TRBD1 is a possible D gene (5 bases). The V end was cut by 5 bases, the J end by 8 bases, with 24 bases between. CDR3 length: 16 amino acids. The germline CDR1 and CDR2 sequences are LGHNT and FRNRAP. CDR3 sequence reads: CASGLGLTKGWDGYTF. CDR3 sequence (DNA): TGTGCTAGTGGTCTCGGTCTTACAAAAGGATGGGACGGCTACACCTTC.

The J gene is TRBJ1-1, the V gene TRBV7-9; D is perhaps TRBD1 (6 bases). V lost 5 bases to trimming and J lost 1 base, with 17 bases between them. Per the germline V gene, CDR1 is SEHNR and CDR2 is FQNEAQ (reference sequence). This CDR3 region has 16 residues. The CDR3 nucleotides read TGTGCCAGCAGCACCCCAGGCTCGACAGGGAACACTGAAGCTTTCTTT. Amino acids: CASSTPGSTGNTEAFF.

This chain connects TRBV27 to TRBJ1-2; unclear D gene. The V gene's germline CDR1 is MNHEY and CDR2 SMNVEV (reference sequence). There are 14 residues in the CDR3. V was trimmed by 5 bases and J by 0 bases, leaving 10 bases between them. CDR3 protein: CASSTGSANYGYTF. CDR3 sequence (DNA): TGTGCCAGCAGTACCGGAAGTGCTAACTATGGCTACACCTTC.

This chain uses TRBV7-9 with TRBJ2-1, with D maybe TRBD1 (6 bases). Germline V gives CDR1 SEHNR, CDR2 FQNEAQ (reference sequence). CDR3 length: 14 amino acids. Deletions cut 4 bases from V and 10 bases from J, with 17 bases between. The CDR3 here is CASSSPSGAKEQFF. The CDR3 DNA sequence: TGTGCCAGCAGCTCCCCGTCAGGGGCAAAGGAGCAGTTCTTC.